Reported below is one TCR beta chain. The authors' processing: Amplified reference gene primers provided the basis for estimating nucleated cell counts. Profiled with immunoSEQ multiplex PCR; TCRdb holds only in-frame clones, not every one. That table is the source of V, J and clone size, and D and trimming were worked out from the DNA. The sample holds around 120,000 clones, about 80% seen once. This entry is derived from a study of blood T cell repertoires in COVID-19. On the study more broadly: Sample material is recorded as cDNA or gDNA derived from T cells, B-cell-depleted T cells, or PBMCs.

There are 16 residues in the CDR3. CDR1 SGHTS and CDR2 YDEGEE come from the germline V gene. With 1 base clipped from V and 3 bases from J, the junction kept 8 bases outside the gene matches. The chain links TRBV5-8 to TRBJ2-3; TRBD1 agrees at 7 bases. This TCR came from a man in his 70s with acute or convalescent COVID-19. Sequenced: peripheral blood. CDR3 loop: CASSLSRGLWTDTQYF. The CDR3 DNA sequence: TGTGCCAGCAGCTTGTCCAGGGGGTTATGGACAGATACGCAGTATTTT.